The entry below describes one T cell receptor (beta chain). Its antigen specificity is not known. No base-level quality is on record; no much larger clone is a single base apart. V and J are truncated by 1 base and 2 bases respectively, leaving an intervening sequence of 10 bases. CDR3 length: 15 amino acids, cysteine to phenylalanine. Of all the DNA, just the CDR3 is kept, 45 bases in frame from base 1. CDR1 and CDR2 were assigned from the germline V gene as SGHDT and YYEEEE. The immunoSEQ Assay, a bias-controlled multiplex PCR, was used to amplify TCRbeta CDR3 regions from genomic DNA. On the study's bioinformatics: The number of nucleated cells in each sample was estimated by amplification of reference gene primers within the assay. To quantify the absolute abundance of each unique TCRbeta CDR3 rearrangement, sequence reads were collapsed and filtered. For each sample, productive Simpson clonality was calculated as the square root of Simpson's diversity index over productive rearrangements. TCRdb obtained this table from immuneACCESS and retained in-frame rearrangements with V and J assigned. These tables miss some clones; where compared with another copy, unresolved V genes account for less than half of the shortfall, and the remainder is unexplained. That table gives V, J and clone size, and the DNA gave D and trimming. A total of 200,000 or so clones appear in this sample, roughly 90% of them only once. The ten largest clones take up about 2% of the sample.

The collaborating institutions used their own protocols to collect whole blood in K2EDTA tubes. For TCRbeta analysis, collaborators shipped samples in one of three forms: frozen whole blood, isolated PBMCs, or DNA extracted from either of those sample types. The data stem from a study of blood T cell repertoires in COVID-19 (TCRdb year 2020). For the study in its entirety: The collaborator samples originated in the United States, Italy and Spain and spanned the acute and convalescent phases of COVID-19. HLA class I and class II types, where available, came from metadata supplied by the sample provider rather than from assay-based typing. The repertoires were made available in a free public database intended to serve as a resource for research on the immune response to SARS-CoV-2. The samples were drawn from the first 160 participants of the ongoing ImmuneRACE study and from 1,254 subjects provided by 6 global collaborators. The material from the prospective study consisted of cDNA or gDNA derived from T cells, B-cell-depleted T cells, or PBMCs. The sample metadata nearly always contained a de-identified subject ID, COVID-19 status, age in years and sex. The dataset comprised deeply sampled blood TCRbeta repertoires from subjects exposed to, actively infected with, or recovered from COVID-19.

What the research found in general, with its limitations: How much clinical and demographic metadata was included differed by source and by participant, and the metadata was provided uncurated.

This chain joins TRBV5-6 to TRBJ1-3; a tentative D call is TRBD1 (6 bases match). This receptor was taken from a man aged 40-49 years with active or convalescent COVID-19. Sequencing was performed on peripheral blood. The CDR3 protein is CASSLWGGTGNTIYF. The bases read TGTGCCAGCAGCTTGTGGGGGGGCACTGGAAACACCATATATTTT.